One and the same sample provided the 4 T cell receptor beta chains below, sequenced in a study of breast tumors, draining lymph nodes, adjacent tissues. Samples came from axillary lymph nodes draining the breast cancer. Each CDR3 protein gets one entry after TCRdb re-called the multiplex PCR reads with MiXCR. The sample carries about 140,000 distinct CDR3 sequences, 30% to 35% recorded once. What was sequenced was axillary lymph node tissue. Receptor source: a female donor with breast cancer. Some clones in this sample may be carry-over from other donors' samples.

This clonotype was counted many times. The V call is TRBV18, the J call TRBJ1-4, with TRBD1 matching 7 bases. The CDR3 contains 13 residues. J was trimmed by 5 bases and V by 6 bases; bases with no gene match: 3. Germline V gives CDR1 KGHSH, CDR2 LQKENI. The CDR3 DNA follows: TGTGCCAGCTCGGGACAGCAAAATGAAAAACTGTTTTTT. Protein sequence: CASSGQQNEKLFF.

The chain joins TRBV24-1 to TRBJ1-5; possibly TRBD1 for D (6 bases). The CDR3 consists of 15 residues. Trimming left V 2 bases short and J 4 bases short, with 11 bases between. Germline CDR1 is KGHDR and CDR2 is SFDVKD. This chain's CDR3 is CATSDSYRDNQPQHF. CDR3 DNA sequence: TGTGCCACCAGTGATTCTTACAGGGATAATCAGCCCCAGCATTTT.

This clonotype was detected only once. The J gene is TRBJ2-7, the V gene TRBV12-3 or TRBV12-4, with D tentatively TRBD1 or TRBD2 (5 bases each). The CDR3 has 16 residues. The V gene lost 7 bases and the J gene lost 7 bases, with 26 bases spanning the gap. The CDR3 here is CASIPPVGTRSGEQYV. In nucleotides, the CDR3 is TGTGCCAGCATCCCCCCGGTAGGGACCAGGTCAGGGGAGCAGTACGTC.

Notes on this clonotype: A much larger clone differs by one base, so this may be a read error. The CDR3 nucleotides are TGTGCCAGCAGCTGGAGAGGACAGGGACTTTACGGCTGCACCTTC. Translation gives CASSWRGQGLYGCTF. The chain carries TRBV5-8 and TRBJ1-2, with 8 bases that match TRBD1. The CDR3 consists of 15 residues. CDR1 is SGHTS and CDR2 is YDEGEE in the germline V gene.